A selection of T cell receptor beta chains follows, all from one sample in a study of CD8+CD57+ T cells in acquired aplastic anemia. One entry per CDR3 protein, called by TCRdb with MiXCR from the reads. The sample has some 200,000 distinct CDR3 sequences; around half are singletons. Sequencing input: sorted CD4+, CD8+, or CD8+CD57+ T cells (not recorded which) from PBMCs. Receptors originate from a human donor with aplastic anemia. Each CDR3 is given with its conserved first and last residue. The order of the fields is V gene, D gene, J gene, clone size, CDR3 protein, CDR3 DNA. The D gene is left open where the match is weak. A clone size is listed for some rows: how often the clone was seen (once, few, many), or a class if it is expanded.

V: TRBV7-9
D: TRBD2
J: TRBJ2-7
size: few
CDR3: CASSLSGGYEQYF
DNA: TGTGCCAGCAGCTTAAGCGGGGGATACGAGCAGTACTTC

V: TRBV2
D: .
J: TRBJ1-5
size: .
CDR3: CASTETRGQPQHF
DNA: TGTGCCAGCACCGAGACTCGGGGCCAGCCCCAGCATTTT

V: TRBV6-1
D: .
J: TRBJ2-2
size: many
CDR3: CASTPGRTNTGELFF
DNA: TGTGCCAGCACTCCGGGACGGACGAACACCGGGGAGCTGTTTTTT

V: TRBV12-3/TRBV12-4
D: .
J: TRBJ2-7
size: many
CDR3: CASITGGQVSCYEQYF
DNA: TGTGCCAGCATAACCGGGGGGCAGGTCTCTTGCTACGAGCAGTACTTC

V: TRBV15
D: TRBD1
J: TRBJ1-5
size: .
CDR3: CGTTTGVWGQPQHF
DNA: TGTGGCACCACGACAGGGGTATGGGGTCAGCCCCAGCATTTT

V: TRBV7-8
D: TRBD1
J: TRBJ1-5
size: .
CDR3: CASSLRGGNNQPQHF
DNA: TGTGCCAGCAGCTTGAGAGGGGGCAACAATCAGCCCCAGCATTTT

V: TRBV19
D: .
J: TRBJ2-2
size: .
CDR3: CASQDGAGELFF
DNA: TGTGCCAGTCAGGACGGGGCCGGGGAGCTGTTTTTT

V: TRBV7-8
D: .
J: TRBJ1-1
size: few
CDR3: CASSLMAEAFF
DNA: TGTGCCAGCAGCCTCATGGCTGAAGCTTTCTTT

V: TRBV5-1
D: TRBD1
J: TRBJ2-5
size: .
CDR3: CASSLTGGLEQTQYF
DNA: TGCGCCAGCAGTTTGACAGGGGGCCTTGAACAGACCCAGTACTTC

V: TRBV24-1
D: .
J: TRBJ1-5
size: once
CDR3: CATSAIKGDQPQHF
DNA: TGTGCCACCAGTGCTATAAAAGGGGATCAGCCCCAGCATTTT

V: TRBV7-3
D: TRBD1
J: TRBJ2-7
size: many
CDR3: CASSRDRGTYEQYF
DNA: TGTGCCAGCAGCCGAGACAGGGGGACCTACGAGCAGTACTTC

V: TRBV15
D: .
J: TRBJ1-6
size: .
CDR3: CATSSFGYYNSPLHF
DNA: TGTGCCACCAGCAGCTTCGGGTACTATAATTCACCCCTCCACTTT

V: TRBV19
D: .
J: TRBJ2-2
size: .
CDR3: CASSIGQATGELFF
DNA: TGTGCCAGTAGTATAGGCCAGGCCACCGGGGAGCTGTTTTTT

V: TRBV7-9
D: .
J: TRBJ2-7
size: few
CDR3: CASTPGYRLSYEQYF
DNA: TGTGCCAGCACCCCGGGGTACCGGCTTTCCTACGAGCAGTACTTC

V: TRBV19
D: .
J: TRBJ2-4
size: many
CDR3: CASSIAGRVAF
DNA: TGTGCCAGTAGTATTGCAGGGAGAGTTGCCTTC

V: TRBV20-1
D: TRBD2
J: TRBJ2-7
size: .
CDR3: CSASAGRVGEQYF
DNA: TGCAGTGCTAGCGCAGGGAGGGTAGGGGAGCAGTACTTC

V: TRBV12-3/TRBV12-4
D: .
J: TRBJ2-1
size: .
CDR3: CASSWDQNNEQFF
DNA: TGTGCCAGCAGTTGGGACCAGAACAATGAGCAGTTCTTC

V: TRBV12-3/TRBV12-4
D: .
J: TRBJ1-3
size: many
CDR3: CASMYNRDTLGNTIYF
DNA: TGTGCCAGCATGTATAACAGGGACACGCTAGGAAACACCATATATTTT

V: TRBV10-2
D: TRBD1
J: TRBJ1-6
size: .
CDR3: CASSESGQGANLHF
DNA: TGCGCCAGCAGTGAGTCGGGACAGGGGGCTAACCTCCACTTT

V: TRBV9
D: .
J: TRBJ2-7
size: once
CDR3: CASSGDGYEQYF
DNA: TGTGCCAGCAGCGGGGACGGATACGAGCAGTACTTC

V: TRBV24-1
D: .
J: TRBJ2-1
size: .
CDR3: CATSDGTETHNEQFF
DNA: TGCGCCACCAGTGATGGGACCGAAACTCACAATGAGCAGTTCTTC

V: TRBV2
D: TRBD1
J: TRBJ1-2
size: .
CDR3: CASSVRQGNYGYTF
DNA: TGTGCCAGCAGCGTACGACAGGGGAACTATGGCTACACCTTC

V: TRBV28
D: .
J: TRBJ2-7
size: many
CDR3: CASSLGASAQYF
DNA: TGTGCCAGCAGCCTTGGGGCTAGCGCGCAGTACTTC

V: TRBV10-3
D: TRBD1
J: TRBJ2-5
size: .
CDR3: CASKPGQGPQYF
DNA: TGTGCCTCGAAGCCGGGACAGGGGCCCCAGTACTTC

V: TRBV6-1
D: .
J: TRBJ1-3
size: .
CDR3: CASSEEGGGQNTIYF
DNA: TGTGCCAGCAGTGAAGAGGGCGGGGGCCAAAACACCATATATTTT

V: TRBV12-3/TRBV12-4
D: .
J: TRBJ1-6
size: .
CDR3: CASRTGTVDSPLHF
DNA: TGTGCCAGCAGGACCGGGACGGTAGATTCACCCCTCCACTTT

V: TRBV12-3/TRBV12-4
D: TRBD1
J: TRBJ1-6
size: .
CDR3: CASSLRTGGFGDSPLHF
DNA: TGTGCCAGCAGCCTCCGGACAGGGGGATTTGGGGATTCACCCCTCCACTTT

V: TRBV4-3
D: .
J: TRBJ2-7
size: .
CDR3: CASSQGIGTGNREQYF
DNA: TGCGCCAGCAGCCAAGGAATTGGAACAGGGAATCGCGAGCAGTACTTC

V: TRBV29-1
D: TRBD1
J: TRBJ2-7
size: many
CDR3: CSARGRGRNYEQYF
DNA: TGCAGCGCCCGGGGCAGGGGGCGTAACTACGAGCAGTACTTC

V: TRBV2
D: .
J: TRBJ2-5
size: few
CDR3: CASSESGRGETQYF
DNA: TGTGCCAGCAGTGAAAGTGGCAGGGGAGAGACCCAGTACTTC

V: TRBV2
D: TRBD1
J: TRBJ2-7
size: .
CDR3: CASRQTGGRLEQYF
DNA: TGTGCCAGCAGGCAAACAGGGGGCAGGCTCGAGCAGTACTTC

V: TRBV10-3
D: TRBD2
J: TRBJ2-1
size: .
CDR3: CAISESRGGSGPGEQFF
DNA: TGTGCCATCAGTGAGTCGAGGGGCGGGAGTGGGCCAGGAGAGCAGTTCTTC

V: TRBV2
D: .
J: TRBJ1-1
size: few
CDR3: CASSIERDTEAFF
DNA: TGTGCCAGCAGTATTGAAAGGGACACTGAAGCTTTCTTT

V: TRBV24-1
D: TRBD2
J: TRBJ2-1
size: few
CDR3: CATSGWTSGRTINEQFF
DNA: TGTGCCACCAGTGGTTGGACTAGCGGGCGGACTATTAATGAGCAGTTCTTC

V: TRBV15
D: TRBD2
J: TRBJ2-7
size: many
CDR3: CATSRDKGGDYIYEQYF
DNA: TGTGCCACCAGCAGAGATAAGGGTGGGGACTACATCTACGAGCAGTACTTC

V: TRBV5-4
D: .
J: TRBJ2-7
size: many
CDR3: CASSVPGTLLYYEQYF
DNA: TGTGCCAGCAGCGTCCCCGGAACCTTACTTTATTACGAGCAGTACTTC

V: TRBV7-9
D: .
J: TRBJ1-2
size: many
CDR3: CAGGVEGTNYGYTF
DNA: TGTGCCGGGGGGGTAGAGGGAACTAACTATGGCTACACCTTC

V: TRBV11-1
D: .
J: TRBJ2-7
size: .
CDR3: CASSSGWVAGNGEQYF
DNA: TGTGCCAGCAGCTCCGGTTGGGTTGCGGGGAACGGCGAGCAGTACTTC

V: TRBV4-1
D: .
J: TRBJ1-1
size: many
CDR3: CASSQEIGLPEAFF
DNA: TGCGCCAGCAGCCAAGAAATAGGGCTACCTGAAGCTTTCTTT

V: TRBV6-2/TRBV6-3
D: .
J: TRBJ2-5
size: .
CDR3: CASSYPPLAGAAQETQYF
DNA: TGTGCCAGCAGTTACCCTCCCCTGGCGGGGGCCGCCCAAGAGACCCAGTACTTC

V: TRBV10-3
D: .
J: TRBJ1-3
size: .
CDR3: CAISDSSGNTIYF
DNA: TGTGCCATCAGTGACAGCTCTGGAAACACCATATATTTT

V: TRBV7-3
D: TRBD1
J: TRBJ1-2
size: .
CDR3: CASTAGQGYGYTF
DNA: TGTGCCAGCACGGCGGGACAGGGCTATGGCTACACCTTC